The next 22 T cell receptor beta chains were all read from a single sample in a study of OX40 agonist ivuxolimab in advanced cancers. Measured with immunoSEQ multiplex PCR; TCRdb has only the in-frame clones, and not every one. This sample carries more than 85,000 clones, about 92% of them seen once, and the ten largest clones take 1.5% to 2%. The sequenced sample was CD4+ or CD8+ T cells sorted from blood, obtained in a trial of the OX40 agonist ivuxolimab. These receptors all stem from an adult with an advanced solid tumor such as melanoma, head and neck, liver or kidney cancer.

This chain links TRBV10-1 with TRBJ2-6, with 10 bases aligning to TRBD1. Germline V CDR1 and CDR2: WNHNN, SYGVQD (reference sequence). V lost 9 bases, J lost 0 bases, and 11 bases stayed unmatched. This CDR3 has 18 residues. This CDR3 is CASNRGTGASSGANVLTF. The CDR3 coding sequence is TGCGCCAGTAACAGAGGGACAGGGGCCAGCTCTGGGGCCAACGTCCTGACTTTC.

The chain combines TRBV18 with TRBJ1-5, with 7 bases fitting TRBD1. Germline V gene lookup returns CDR1 KGHSH and CDR2 LQKENI. The CDR3 is made up of 14 amino acids. After removal of 3 bases from V and 1 base from J, the junction contained 0 bases not matched to a gene. The CDR3 here is CASSPGQSNQPQHF. In DNA form, the CDR3 reads TGTGCCAGCTCACCGGGACAGAGCAATCAGCCCCAGCATTTT.

The chain recombines TRBV5-4 with TRBJ2-1; the match to TRBD2 covers 7 bases. V shed 4 bases, J shed 7 bases, and the junction held 5 bases outside the gene matches. CDR1 is SGHNT, CDR2 YYREEE, per germline (reference sequence). The CDR3 runs 13 residues. CDR3 bases: TGTGCCAGCAGCCCAGCGGGGAGAAATGAGCAGTTCTTC. Amino acid sequence: CASSPAGRNEQFF.

The chain has TRBV7-2 and TRBJ1-3, with D perhaps TRBD1 (6 bases). The CDR3 contains 16 residues. The ends were cut back, 5 bases at V and 0 bases at J, with 14 bases in the middle. CDR1 and CDR2 from the germline V gene are SGHTA and FQGNSA. The CDR3 DNA is TGTGCCAGCAGCGTTGACAGGACGAGCTCTGGAAACACCATATATTTT. Translated: CASSVDRTSSGNTIYF.

CDR3 DNA: TGTGCCTGGATGGTACCTACCCTCCAAGAGACCCAGTACTTC. Its protein product is CAWMVPTLQETQYF. The V call is TRBV30, the J call TRBJ2-5; no reliable D call. Between the trimmed V and J ends, which lost 4 bases and 1 base, there was a span of 13 bases. The V gene's germline CDR1 is GTSNPN and CDR2 SVGIG (reference sequence). CDR3 size: 14 residues.

This chain links TRBV2 with TRBJ2-5, with a tentative D call TRBD2 (5 bases). CDR3 size: 16 residues. Germline V gene data show CDR1 as SNHLY and CDR2 as FYNNEI. V was trimmed by 1 base and J by 1 base, leaving 13 bases between them. The CDR3 is CASSEVAGIGQETQYF. The DNA of the CDR3 is TGTGCCAGCAGTGAAGTGGCCGGGATAGGCCAAGAGACCCAGTACTTC.

CDR3 residues: CASSHPRILAGEEQFF. The DNA for the CDR3 is TGCGCCAGCAGCCACCCGCGGATACTAGCGGGAGAGGAGCAGTTCTTC. This rearrangement joins TRBV4-1 to TRBJ2-1, with TRBD2 matching over 11 bases. Losses at the gene ends were 3 bases for V and 10 bases for J; bases not matched to a gene: 11. The length of the CDR3 is 16 residues. Germline V CDR1 and CDR2: MGHRA, YSYEKL.

The chain employs TRBV5-5 and TRBJ2-5; D gene unclear. The CDR3 has 12 amino acids. Germline V lookup: CDR1 SGHKS, CDR2 YYEKEE (reference sequence). The germline V and J ends were trimmed by 0 bases and 6 bases, with 6 bases remaining between them. The CDR3 loop is CASSLVGQTQYF. The CDR3 DNA is TGTGCCAGCAGCTTGGTCGGACAGACCCAGTACTTC.

The chain links TRBV19 to TRBJ2-7; 10 nucleotides match TRBD2. Germline V gives CDR1 LNHDA, CDR2 SQIVND (reference sequence). The CDR3 contains 15 residues. V was pared by 5 bases and J by 3 bases, with 7 bases of the junction left unmatched. CDR3 DNA sequence: TGTGCCAGTAGTCCTCAGACTAGCGGGCTCTACGAGCAGTACTTC. Its translation is CASSPQTSGLYEQYF.

The chain carries TRBV5-6 and TRBJ1-2; TRBD1 might be the D (5 bases). The CDR3 contains 14 residues. Germline CDR1 SGHDT, CDR2 YYEEEE. Trimming took off 4 bases at V and 1 base at J, with 11 bases between the two ends. Written as DNA, the CDR3 is TGTGCCAGCAGCCCAGGAGACAGTAACTATGGCTACACCTTC. This gives the protein CASSPGDSNYGYTF.

The chain carries TRBV6-6 and TRBJ2-1, with D perhaps assigned TRBD1 or TRBD2 (5 bases each). The V end lost 2 bases, the J end lost 5 bases, and 13 bases lay between the germline ends. The CDR3 is made up of 15 amino acids. Germline CDR1 MNHNY, CDR2 SVGAGI (reference sequence). The CDR3 region has the DNA TGTGCCAGCAGTTACACCGGGACCAGCCACAATGAGCAGTTCTTC. Amino acid sequence: CASSYTGTSHNEQFF.

The CDR3 loop reads CASSVSDRAWGYTF. The DNA for the CDR3 is TGTGCCAGCAGCGTATCCGACAGGGCTTGGGGCTACACCTTC. The chain couples TRBV9 to TRBJ1-2, with 7 bases that match TRBD1. V lost 1 base and J lost 8; bases outside the gene matches: 8. The CDR3 sequence is 14 residues long. CDR1 and CDR2 (germline): SGDLS, YYNGEE.

The CDR3 loop is CSVADSSRTFF. CDR3 sequence (DNA): TGCAGCGTTGCGGACAGCTCGAGGACTTTCTTT. This chain connects TRBV29-1 to TRBJ1-1; the D gene is possibly TRBD1 (6 bases). With 4 bases removed from V and 12 bases from J, the gap between germline ends came to 15 bases. The CDR3 contains 11 residues. Germline CDR1 and CDR2: SQVTM and ANQGSEA.

The V gene is TRBV27, the J gene TRBJ2-1; 9 nucleotides align to TRBD2. Looked up from germline, CDR1 is MNHEY and CDR2 is SMNVEV (reference sequence). The ends lost 4 bases at V and 4 bases at J; junction bases unmatched: 2. The CDR3 covers 14 residues. The DNA of the CDR3 is TGTGCCAGCAGTTCTAGCGGGACTTACAATGAGCAGTTCTTC. Translating gives CASSSSGTYNEQFF.

This clone was picked up one time. The genes are TRBV18 and TRBJ2-7; 7 nucleotides line up with TRBD1. This CDR3 region has 15 residues. Trimming took 2 bases from V and 3 from J; bases not matched to a gene: 7. CDR1 and CDR2 (germline): KGHSH, LQKENI. CDR3 sequence (DNA): TGTGCCAGCTCACCATCCGGGACAGCGAGCTACGAGCAGTACTTC. This encodes CASSPSGTASYEQYF.

The rearrangement joins TRBV19 to TRBJ2-2; D is perhaps TRBD1 (5 bases). Trimming stripped 6 bases from V and 4 bases from J, with 12 bases between. The CDR3 contains 14 residues. Germline CDR1 reads LNHDA; CDR2 reads SQIVND (reference sequence). This chain's CDR3 is CASSLDRFTGELFF. The CDR3 DNA follows: TGTGCCAGTAGCCTTGACAGATTCACCGGGGAGCTGTTTTTT. Full variable domain (outside the CDR3, taken from reference TRBV19 and TRBJ2-2): DGGITQSPKYLFRKEGQNVTLSCEQNLNHDAMYWYRQDPGQGLRLIYYSQIVNDFQKGDIAEGYSVSREKKESFPLTVTSAQKNPTAFYLCASSLDRFTGELFFGEGSRLTVL.

V gene TRBV4-1 combines with J gene TRBJ2-1; no clear D. Deletions cut 5 bases from V and 9 bases from J, with 11 bases between. Germline V gene data show CDR1 as MGHRA and CDR2 as YSYEKL. This CDR3 spans 12 amino acids. The chain's CDR3 is CASSRITGEQFF. The CDR3 DNA reads as TGCGCCAGCAGCAGAATTACCGGTGAGCAGTTCTTC.

This rearrangement joins TRBV19 to TRBJ2-7; 9 bases agree with TRBD1. The CDR3 covers 16 residues. The junction had 10 bases not matched to a gene; V was cut back by 4 bases and J by 3 bases. The germline gives CDR1 LNHDA, CDR2 SQIVND (reference sequence). For the CDR3, the DNA is TGTGCCAGTAGTACGCCCGCGGTGACAGGGGGCTACGAGCAGTACTTC. It yields the protein CASSTPAVTGGYEQYF.

This clone was observed once. V and J are TRBV7-6 and TRBJ1-1; no clear D gene. V was pared by 2 bases and J by 0 bases, with 10 bases between. Germline assignment: CDR1 SGHVS and CDR2 FNYEAQ. This CDR3 has 15 amino acids. In DNA form, the CDR3 reads TGTGCCAGCAGCTTATATGGAGCAATGAACACTGAAGCTTTCTTT. Its translation: CASSLYGAMNTEAFF.

This clone was recorded once. The gene calls are TRBV7-9 and TRBJ2-7; D is uncertain. Trimming removed 5 bases from V and 3 bases from J, with 8 bases in between. This CDR3 is 12 amino acids long. CDR1 and CDR2 (germline): SEHNR, FQNEAQ (reference sequence). The chain's CDR3 is CASSPLRYEQYF. The CDR3 region has the DNA TGTGCCAGCAGCCCTCTTCGCTACGAGCAGTACTTC.

The chain employs TRBV11-2 and TRBJ2-1; D is ambiguous. V was trimmed by 1 base and J by 0 bases, leaving 7 bases between them. The V gene's germline CDR1 is SGHAT and CDR2 FQNNGV. The CDR3 consists of 15 residues. For the CDR3, the DNA is TGTGCCAGCAGCTTAGTCCGAAGCTCCTACAATGAGCAGTTCTTC. It yields the protein CASSLVRSSYNEQFF. Complete variable domain (other parts from reference TRBV11-2 and TRBJ2-1): EAGVAQSPRYKIIEKRQSVAFWCNPISGHATLYWYQQILGQGPKLLIQFQNNGVVDDSQLPKDRFSAERLKGVDSTLKIQPAKLEDSAVYLCASSLVRSSYNEQFFGPGTRLTVL.

The chain carries TRBV5-1 and TRBJ1-5; D remains ambiguous. In germline, CDR1 is SGHRS, CDR2 YFSETQ. V lost 9 bases and J 6 bases, leaving 16 bases between the germline ends. The CDR3 totals 13 residues. The CDR3, as DNA: TGCGCCAACCCCAGACCGGAGGGTCAGCCCCAGCATTTT. Its translation is CANPRPEGQPQHF. Full variable domain (missing parts from reference TRBV5-1 and TRBJ1-5): KAGVTQTPRYLIKTRGQQVTLSCSPISGHRSVSWYQQTPGQGLQFLFEYFSETQRNKGNFPGRFSGRQFSNSRSEMNVSTLELGDSALYLCANPRPEGQPQHFGDGTRLSIL.